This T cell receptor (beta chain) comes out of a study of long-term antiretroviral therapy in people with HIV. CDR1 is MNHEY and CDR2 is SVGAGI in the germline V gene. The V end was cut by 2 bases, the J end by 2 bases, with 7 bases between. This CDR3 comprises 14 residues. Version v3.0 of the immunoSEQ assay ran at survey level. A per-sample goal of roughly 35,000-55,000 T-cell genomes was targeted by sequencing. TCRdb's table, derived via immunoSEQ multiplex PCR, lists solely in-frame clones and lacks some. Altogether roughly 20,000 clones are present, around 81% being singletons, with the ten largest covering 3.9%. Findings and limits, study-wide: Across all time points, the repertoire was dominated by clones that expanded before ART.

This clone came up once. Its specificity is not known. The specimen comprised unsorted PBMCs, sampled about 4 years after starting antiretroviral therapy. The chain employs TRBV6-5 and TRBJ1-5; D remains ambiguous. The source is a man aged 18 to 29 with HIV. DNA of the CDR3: TGTGCCAGCAGTTACCGCCAGGGCAATCAGCCCCAGCATTTT. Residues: CASSYRQGNQPQHF.